The 8 T cell receptor beta chains given below trace back to one sample, sequenced in a study of Graves' ophthalmopathy and Graves' hyperthyroidism. RNA transcripts were the template, and TCR beta CDR3 regions were amplified from them. The library came from an HTBI-primed first-round RT-PCR and a second-round multiplex PCR. In TCRdb, the multiplex PCR reads were re-called with MiXCR into one record per CDR3 protein. Of about 220,000 distinct CDR3 sequences listed, 20% to 25% were seen once; the top ten hold 43%. What was sequenced was peripheral blood. These receptors were collected from a woman between 45 and 65 years old with Graves' ophthalmopathy.

This clonotype was detected ten times or more. The chain employs TRBV7-8 and TRBJ2-7; 7 nucleotides line up with TRBD1. The CDR3 runs to 14 residues. Germline V CDR1 and CDR2: SGHVS, FQNEAQ. The trim removed 5 bases at V and 3 bases at J, leaving 7 bases unmatched. CDR3 in DNA: TGTGCCAGCAGCCCCCGAGGGGGCAGCTACGAGCAGTACTTC. Translation: CASSPRGGSYEQYF. Full variable domain (remainder filled in from reference TRBV7-8 and TRBJ2-7): GAGVSQSPRYKVAKRGQDVALRCDPISGHVSLFWYQQALGQGPEFLTYFQNEAQLDKSGLPSDRFFAERPEGSVSTLKIQRTQQEDSAVYLCASSPRGGSYEQYFGPGTRLTVT.

In its sample, this clonotype was seen many times. DNA of the CDR3: TGCAGTGCTAGTTTGGGACAGGGAGGGCAGCCCCAGCATTTT. This gives the protein CSASLGQGGQPQHF. The rearrangement links TRBV20-1 to TRBJ1-5; TRBD1 matches at 9 bases. Trimming took 3 bases from V and 7 from J; bases not matched to a gene: 7. Germline CDR1 is DFQATT and CDR2 is SNEGSKA (reference sequence). This CDR3 is built from 14 residues.

This clonotype has a count of ten or more. In nucleotides, the CDR3 is TGTGCCAGCAGCCCCACAGGGAAATATGGCTACACCTTC. It yields the protein CASSPTGKYGYTF. The chain couples TRBV7-3 to TRBJ1-2; D may be TRBD1 (6 bases). V was cut by 5 bases and J by 5 bases, with 12 bases left in between. Germline V gene lookup returns CDR1 SGHTA and CDR2 FQGTGA. CDR3 length: 13 amino acids.

The sample holds one count of this clonotype. CDR3 region: CASSLGQGGQLDKRSQPQHF. In DNA, the CDR3 is TGTGCCAGCAGTTTGGGACAGGGGGGACAGCTAGATAAACGTAGTCAGCCCCAGCATTTT. The rearrangement uses TRBV28 and TRBJ1-5, with 11 bases identical to TRBD1. Unmatched junction bases numbered 19, after V lost 3 bases and J lost 6 bases. This CDR3 region has 20 residues. Germline CDR1 is MDHEN and CDR2 is SYDVKM. Using reference TRBV28 and TRBJ1-5 for the parts outside the CDR3, the full variable domain is DVKVTQSSRYLVKRTGEKVFLECVQDMDHENMFWYRQDPGLGLRLIYFSYDVKMKEKGDIPEGYSVSREKKERFSLILESASTNQTSMYLCASSLGQGGQLDKRSQPQHFGDGTRLSIL.

This clonotype has at least ten counts. The chain couples TRBV28 to TRBJ1-5; TRBD1 might be the D (6 bases). This CDR3 spans 15 amino acids. V was trimmed by 7 bases and J by 2 bases, leaving 15 bases between them. Germline V gene lookup returns CDR1 MDHEN and CDR2 SYDVKM. CDR3 nucleotide sequence: TGTGCCAGCACCTCGGGGGGCAATGGCAATCAGCCCCAGCATTTT. Translation gives CASTSGGNGNQPQHF.

This clonotype was seen only a few times. One base away lies a much larger clone, so this may be a sequencing read error. This sequence joins TRBV20-1 and TRBJ2-7; 7 bases map to TRBD2. Per the germline V gene, CDR1 is DFQATT and CDR2 is SNEGSKA (reference sequence). J was trimmed by 4 bases and V by 6 bases; bases with no gene match: 9. This CDR3 region has 13 residues. This CDR3 is CSAPGLEAYEQYF. DNA for the CDR3: TGCAGTGCCCCCGGACTAGAGGCTTACGAGCAGTACTTC.

This clonotype was seen more than once but under ten times. V is TRBV29-1 and J is TRBJ2-7; 7 positions agree with TRBD2. Trimming cost V 3 bases and J 6 bases; bases outside gene matches: 2. This CDR3 is built from 11 residues. Germline V gene data show CDR1 as SQVTM and CDR2 as ANQGSEA. The CDR3 region is CSVDRGGEQYF. The CDR3, as DNA: TGCAGCGTTGATCGCGGGGGCGAGCAGTACTTC.

This clonotype was seen many times. The chain carries TRBV5-1 and TRBJ1-1; 12 bases align to TRBD1. Germline lookup yields CDR1 SGHRS and CDR2 YFSETQ. The length of the CDR3 is 15 residues. Trimming at V came to 2 bases and at J to 7 bases, leaving 6 bases not matched to a gene. This CDR3 reads CASSFGDRGQSEAFF. The CDR3 nucleotides are TGCGCCAGCAGCTTTGGGGACAGGGGGCAGAGTGAAGCTTTCTTT.